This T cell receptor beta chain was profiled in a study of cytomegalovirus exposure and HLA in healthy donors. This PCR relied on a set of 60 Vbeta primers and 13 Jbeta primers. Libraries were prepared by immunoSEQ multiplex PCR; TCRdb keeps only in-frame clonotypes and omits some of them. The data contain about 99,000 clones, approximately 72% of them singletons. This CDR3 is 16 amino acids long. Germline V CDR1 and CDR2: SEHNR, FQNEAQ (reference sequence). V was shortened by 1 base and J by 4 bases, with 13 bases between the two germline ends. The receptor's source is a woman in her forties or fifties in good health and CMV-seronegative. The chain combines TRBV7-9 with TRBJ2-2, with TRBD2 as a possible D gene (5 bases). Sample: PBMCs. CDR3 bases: TGTGCCAGCAGCTTAGGAGTTTCGGGGTTCACCGGGGAGCTGTTTTTT. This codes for CASSLGVSGFTGELFF.